This TCR beta chain was recorded in a study of identical twins. Findings and limits, study-wide: The authors noted that invariant MAIT and iNKT cells could partly confound zero-insertion analyses.

This CDR3 has 13 amino acids. With 3 bases removed from V and 10 bases from J, the gap between germline ends came to 16 bases. This clonotype was counted a few times. Its target is unknown. Each CDR3 protein gets one entry after TCRdb re-called the 5' RACE reads with MiXCR. In the table there are about 100,000 distinct CDR3 sequences, roughly 6% of which are singletons. Sequencing was performed on memory T cells sorted from blood. The receptor's source is a woman in her 50s in good health. The chain uses TRBV23-1 and TRBJ2-7, with a weak D call TRBD2 (5 bases). TRBV23-1 belongs to the ORF category, with a function that is uncertain. The DNA for the CDR3 is TGCGCCAGCAGTCACCCGGGGAAGCGACGACAGTACTTC. It encodes CASSHPGKRRQYF.